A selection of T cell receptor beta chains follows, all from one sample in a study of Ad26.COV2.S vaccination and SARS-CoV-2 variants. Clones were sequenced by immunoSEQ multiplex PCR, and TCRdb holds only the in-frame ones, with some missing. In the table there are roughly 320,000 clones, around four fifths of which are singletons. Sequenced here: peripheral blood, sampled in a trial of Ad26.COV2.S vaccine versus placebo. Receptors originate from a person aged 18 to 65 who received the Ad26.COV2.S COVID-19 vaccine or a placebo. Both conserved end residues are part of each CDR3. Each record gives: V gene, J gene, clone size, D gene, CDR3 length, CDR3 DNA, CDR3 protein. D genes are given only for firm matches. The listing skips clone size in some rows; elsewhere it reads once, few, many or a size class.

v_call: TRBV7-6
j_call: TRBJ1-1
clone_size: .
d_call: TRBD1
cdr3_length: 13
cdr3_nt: TGTGCCAGCAGCCCAGACAGGGTAACTGAAGCTTTCTTT
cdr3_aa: CASSPDRVTEAFF

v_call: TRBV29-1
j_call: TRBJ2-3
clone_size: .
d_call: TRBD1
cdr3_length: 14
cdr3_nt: TGCAGCGTTCGGACAGGCCATAGCACAGATACGCAGTATTTT
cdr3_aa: CSVRTGHSTDTQYF

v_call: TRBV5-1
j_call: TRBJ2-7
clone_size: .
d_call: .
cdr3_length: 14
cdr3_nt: TGCGCCAGCAGCTTGGTTTTCCCCCAACTCGAGCAGTACTTC
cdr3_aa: CASSLVFPQLEQYF

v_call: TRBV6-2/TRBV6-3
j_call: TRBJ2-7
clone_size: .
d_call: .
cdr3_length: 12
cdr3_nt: TGTGCCAGCAGTTACTACAGCTACGAGCAGTACTTC
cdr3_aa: CASSYYSYEQYF

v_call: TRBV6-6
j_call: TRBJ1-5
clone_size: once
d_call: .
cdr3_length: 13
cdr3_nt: TGTGCGAGCAGGAGGGGGAGTGATCAGCCCCAGCATTTT
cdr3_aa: CASRRGSDQPQHF

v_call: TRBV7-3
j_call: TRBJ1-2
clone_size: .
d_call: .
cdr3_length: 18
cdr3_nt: TGTGCCAGCAGCCCACTCCCCGTACAGGGTGGCGGGCACTATGGCTACACCTTC
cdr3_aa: CASSPLPVQGGGHYGYTF

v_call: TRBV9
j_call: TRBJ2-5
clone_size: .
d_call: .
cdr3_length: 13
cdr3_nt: TGTGCCAGCAGCGTACAGGGTACGGAGACCCAGTACTTC
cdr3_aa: CASSVQGTETQYF

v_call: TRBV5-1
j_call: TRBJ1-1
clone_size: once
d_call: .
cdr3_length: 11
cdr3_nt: TGCGCCAGCAGCTTGGATACGGAAGCTTTCTTT
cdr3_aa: CASSLDTEAFF

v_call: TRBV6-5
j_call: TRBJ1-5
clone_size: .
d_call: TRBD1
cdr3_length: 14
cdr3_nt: TGTGCCAGCAGGGACAGGGTCTGGGATCAGCCCCAGCATTTT
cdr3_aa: CASRDRVWDQPQHF

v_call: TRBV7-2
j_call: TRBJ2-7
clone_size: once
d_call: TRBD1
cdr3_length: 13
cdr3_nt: TGTGCCAGCAGCTTGGTAAACAGGGGAGAGCAGTACTTC
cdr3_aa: CASSLVNRGEQYF

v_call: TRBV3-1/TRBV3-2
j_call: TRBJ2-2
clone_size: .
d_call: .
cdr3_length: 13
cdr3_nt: TGTGCCAGCAGCCAAGTGCGCACCGGGGAGCTGTTTTTT
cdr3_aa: CASSQVRTGELFF

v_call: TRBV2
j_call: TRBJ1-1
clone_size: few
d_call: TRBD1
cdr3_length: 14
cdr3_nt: TGTGCCAGCAGGACACAGGGGGCTAGCACTGAAGCTTTCTTT
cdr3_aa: CASRTQGASTEAFF

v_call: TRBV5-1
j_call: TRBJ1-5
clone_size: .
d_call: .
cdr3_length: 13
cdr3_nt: TGCGCCAGCAGCTCGGACAAGGATCAGCCCCAGCATTTT
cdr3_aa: CASSSDKDQPQHF

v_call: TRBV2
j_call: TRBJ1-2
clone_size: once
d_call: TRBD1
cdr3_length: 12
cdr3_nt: TGTGCCAGCAGGACAGGGGGAAGGGGCTACACCTTC
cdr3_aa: CASRTGGRGYTF

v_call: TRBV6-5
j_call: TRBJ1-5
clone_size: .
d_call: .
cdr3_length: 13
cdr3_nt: TGTGCCACTTCTCCGGGGATCTATCAGCCCCAGCATTTT
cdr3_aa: CATSPGIYQPQHF

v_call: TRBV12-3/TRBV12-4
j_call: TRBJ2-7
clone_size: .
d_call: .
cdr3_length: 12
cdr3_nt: TGTGCCAGCAGTTCTTCAGCCTACGAGCAGTACTTC
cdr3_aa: CASSSSAYEQYF

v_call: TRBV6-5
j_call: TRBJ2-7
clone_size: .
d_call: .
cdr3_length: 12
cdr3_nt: TGTGCCAGCAGGTTAATAGGGTACGAGCAGTACTTC
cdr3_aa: CASRLIGYEQYF

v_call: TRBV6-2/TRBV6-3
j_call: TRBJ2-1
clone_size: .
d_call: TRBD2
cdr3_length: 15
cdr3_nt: TGTGCCAGCAGTTACTTTCGGGGGGCCTACAATGAGCAGTTCTTC
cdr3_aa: CASSYFRGAYNEQFF

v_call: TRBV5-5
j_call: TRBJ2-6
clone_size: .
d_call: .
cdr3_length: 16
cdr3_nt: TGTGCCAGCACCCGAAGGCCTGGATCTGGGGCCAACGTCCTGACTTTC
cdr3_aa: CASTRRPGSGANVLTF

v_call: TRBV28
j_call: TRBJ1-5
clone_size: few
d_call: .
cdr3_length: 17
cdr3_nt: TGTGCCAGCAGTTATGTAAGCAACAGATATAGCAATCAGCCCCAGCATTTT
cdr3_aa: CASSYVSNRYSNQPQHF

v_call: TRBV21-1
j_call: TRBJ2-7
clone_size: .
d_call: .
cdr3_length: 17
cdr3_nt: TGTGCCAGCAGCAAAAGGACGGAGGGACATAACACCTACGAGCAGTACTTC
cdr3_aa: CASSKRTEGHNTYEQYF

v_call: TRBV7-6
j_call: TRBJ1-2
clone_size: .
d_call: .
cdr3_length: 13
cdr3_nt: TGTGCCAGCAGCCCCGGGGGGACCTATGGCTACACCTTC
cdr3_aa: CASSPGGTYGYTF

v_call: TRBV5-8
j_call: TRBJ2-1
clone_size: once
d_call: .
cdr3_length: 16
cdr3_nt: TGTGCCAGCAGCTTGATCATCGGTGGCTCCTACAATGAGCAGTTCTTC
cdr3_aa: CASSLIIGGSYNEQFF

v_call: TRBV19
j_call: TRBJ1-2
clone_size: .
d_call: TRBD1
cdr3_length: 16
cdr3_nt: TGTGCCAGTACCATGGGACAGGGGGAAGCTAACTATGGCTACACCTTC
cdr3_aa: CASTMGQGEANYGYTF

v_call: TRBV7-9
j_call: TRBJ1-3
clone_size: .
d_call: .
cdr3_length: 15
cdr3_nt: TGTGCCAGCAGCCCCTTAGGAGACTCTGGAAACACCATATATTTT
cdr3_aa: CASSPLGDSGNTIYF

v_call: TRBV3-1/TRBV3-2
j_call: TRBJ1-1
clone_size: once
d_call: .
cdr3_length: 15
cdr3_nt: TGTGCCAGCAGCCAAGTGGCGCAACTGAACACTGAAGCTTTCTTT
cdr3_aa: CASSQVAQLNTEAFF

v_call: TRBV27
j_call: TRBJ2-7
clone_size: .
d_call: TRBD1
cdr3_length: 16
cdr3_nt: TGTGCCAGCAGTTTGGTAGGCGGGACAGGGGGCTACGAGCAGTACTTC
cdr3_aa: CASSLVGGTGGYEQYF

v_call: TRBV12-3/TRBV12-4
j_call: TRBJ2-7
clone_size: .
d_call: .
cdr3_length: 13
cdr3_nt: TGTGCCAGCAGTGGAGGGGAGACCTACGAGCAGTACTTC
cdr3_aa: CASSGGETYEQYF

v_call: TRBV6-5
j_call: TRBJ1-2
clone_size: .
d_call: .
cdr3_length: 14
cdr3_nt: TGTGCCAGCAGTTACGTAGGAGGGGAGGTTGGCTACACCTTC
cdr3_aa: CASSYVGGEVGYTF

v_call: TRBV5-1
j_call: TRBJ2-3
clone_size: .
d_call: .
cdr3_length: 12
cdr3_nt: TGCGCCAGCAGCTTGGAAGACAATACGCAGTATTTT
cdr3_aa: CASSLEDNTQYF

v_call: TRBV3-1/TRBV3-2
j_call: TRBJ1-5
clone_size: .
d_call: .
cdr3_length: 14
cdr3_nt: TGTGCCAGCAGCCCGACAGGTAGCAATCAGCCCCAGCATTTT
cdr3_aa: CASSPTGSNQPQHF

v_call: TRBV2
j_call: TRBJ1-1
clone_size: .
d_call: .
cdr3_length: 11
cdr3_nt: TGTGCCAGCCGGGCGGATAGAGGAGCTTTCTTT
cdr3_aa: CASRADRGAFF

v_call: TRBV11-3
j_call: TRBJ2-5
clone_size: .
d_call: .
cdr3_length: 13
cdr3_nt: TGTGCCAGCAGCGGGTACAGGGAAGAGACCCAGTACTTC
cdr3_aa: CASSGYREETQYF

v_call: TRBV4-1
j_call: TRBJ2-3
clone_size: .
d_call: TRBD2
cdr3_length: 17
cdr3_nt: TGCGCCAGCAGCCTGCCGGGACTAGCGTTAAACACAGATACGCAGTATTTT
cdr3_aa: CASSLPGLALNTDTQYF

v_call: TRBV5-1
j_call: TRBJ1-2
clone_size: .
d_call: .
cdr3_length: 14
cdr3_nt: TGCGCCAGCAGCTTGGGAGGGAGCAACTATGGCTACACCTTC
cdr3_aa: CASSLGGSNYGYTF

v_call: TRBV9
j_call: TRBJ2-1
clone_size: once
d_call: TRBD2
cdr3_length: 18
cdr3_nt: TGTGCCAGCAGCCCCGGGACTAGCGGGGGGGGTCCTGACAATGAGCAGTTCTTC
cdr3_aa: CASSPGTSGGGPDNEQFF

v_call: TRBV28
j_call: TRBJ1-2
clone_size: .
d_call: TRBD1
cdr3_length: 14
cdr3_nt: TGTGCCAGCAGTAGAGACAGGGGAGGATATGGCTACACCTTC
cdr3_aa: CASSRDRGGYGYTF

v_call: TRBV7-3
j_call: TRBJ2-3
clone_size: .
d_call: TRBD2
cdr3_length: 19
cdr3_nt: TGTGCCAGCAGCTTAACGGTCGGGTTGTCGGGACTAGCGAGGCATACGCAGTATTTT
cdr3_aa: CASSLTVGLSGLARHTQYF

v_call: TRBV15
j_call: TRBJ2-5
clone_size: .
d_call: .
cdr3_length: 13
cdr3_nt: TGTGCCACCAGCAGAGATCAGAAGGAGACCCAGTACTTC
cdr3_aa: CATSRDQKETQYF

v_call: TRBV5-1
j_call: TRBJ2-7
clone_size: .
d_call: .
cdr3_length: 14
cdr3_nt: TGCGCCAGCATGGCCAGGGGAAACTCCTACGAGCAGTACTTC
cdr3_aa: CASMARGNSYEQYF

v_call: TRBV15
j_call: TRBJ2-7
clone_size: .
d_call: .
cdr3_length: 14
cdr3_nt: TGTGCCACCAACAACCCTCCGGGGCTCCGGGAGCAGTACTTC
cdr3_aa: CATNNPPGLREQYF

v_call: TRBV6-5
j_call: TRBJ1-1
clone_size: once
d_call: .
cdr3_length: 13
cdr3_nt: TGTGCCAGCAGTTCCAGGGGCTCGGGTGAAGCTTTCTTT
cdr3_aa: CASSSRGSGEAFF

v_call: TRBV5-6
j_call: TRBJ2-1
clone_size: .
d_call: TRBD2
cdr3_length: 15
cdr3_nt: TGTGCCAGCAGCTTGGACGGACTAGCGATTCTTGAGCAGTTCTTC
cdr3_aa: CASSLDGLAILEQFF

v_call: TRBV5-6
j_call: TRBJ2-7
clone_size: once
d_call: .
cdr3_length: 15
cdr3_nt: TGTGCCAGCAGCTTGGGCCGGGACACCGCCTACGAGCAGTACTTC
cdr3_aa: CASSLGRDTAYEQYF

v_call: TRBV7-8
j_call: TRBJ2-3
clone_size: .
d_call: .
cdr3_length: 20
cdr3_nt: TGTGCCAGCAGCTCAGAATACGGACGGCCCGGGACGTTTAGCACAGATACGCAGTATTTT
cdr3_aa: CASSSEYGRPGTFSTDTQYF

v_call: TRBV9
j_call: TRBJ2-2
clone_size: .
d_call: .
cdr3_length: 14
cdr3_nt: TGTGCCAGCAGCCCCAGGGTAAACACCGGGGAGCTGTTTTTT
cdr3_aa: CASSPRVNTGELFF

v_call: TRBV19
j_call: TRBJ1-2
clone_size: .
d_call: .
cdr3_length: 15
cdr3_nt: TGTGCCAGTAGTCTTAGCCAGGGTCTCATCTATGGCTACACCTTC
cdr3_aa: CASSLSQGLIYGYTF

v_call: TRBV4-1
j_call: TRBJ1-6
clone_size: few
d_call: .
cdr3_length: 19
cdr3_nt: TGCGCCAGCAGCCAAAAATTGCCGCCCGTCCATATTCTTAATTCACCCCTCCACTTT
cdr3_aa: CASSQKLPPVHILNSPLHF

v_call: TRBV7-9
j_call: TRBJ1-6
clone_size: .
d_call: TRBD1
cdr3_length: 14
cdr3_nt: TGTGCCAGCAGCTTGGGACAGGCGTCTTCACCCCTCCACTTT
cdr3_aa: CASSLGQASSPLHF

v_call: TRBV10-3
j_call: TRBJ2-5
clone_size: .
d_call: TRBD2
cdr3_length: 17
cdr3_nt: TGTGCCAGCGGACTAGCGGGGGTCCAATCTGACAGAGAGACCCAGTACTTC
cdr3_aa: CASGLAGVQSDRETQYF

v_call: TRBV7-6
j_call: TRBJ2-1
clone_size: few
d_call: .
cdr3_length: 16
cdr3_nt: TGTGCCAGCAGCTGGAGTAGAGAGGTGTCCTACAATGAGCAGTTCTTC
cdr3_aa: CASSWSREVSYNEQFF

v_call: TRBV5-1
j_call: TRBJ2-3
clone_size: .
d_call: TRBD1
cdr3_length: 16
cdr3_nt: TGCGCCAGCAGCTTGGGGGACAGGGGAGGCGCAGATACGCAGTATTTT
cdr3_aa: CASSLGDRGGADTQYF

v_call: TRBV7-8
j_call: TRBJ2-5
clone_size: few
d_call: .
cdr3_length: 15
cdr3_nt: TGTGCCAGCAGCGGCGTTGGTGTCGTGGGAGAGACCCAGTACTTC
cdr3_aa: CASSGVGVVGETQYF